Listed below are T cell receptor beta chains from one sample, sequenced in a study of early T cells in non-severe SARS-CoV-2 infection. One entry per CDR3 protein results from TCRdb running MiXCR on the 5' RACE reads. The repertoire holds about 48,000 distinct CDR3 sequences, about 7.4% seen once, with 4.5% to 7% in the top ten. The sequencing sample was made of whole blood. These receptors were obtained from an adult who was a healthcare worker with PCR-confirmed SARS-CoV-2 infection or an uninfected control (not recorded which). CDR3s include the opening cysteine and the closing phenylalanine or tryptophan. The D gene is left open where the match is weak. Size is omitted from some rows. Given values are once, few, many or a class for expanded clones.

d_call: -
v_call: TRBV27
j_call: TRBJ1-5
clone_size: few
cdr3_aa: CASSHGRGDYSNQPQHF
cdr3_nt: TGTGCCAGCAGTCACGGACGGGGAGACTATAGCAATCAGCCCCAGCATTTT

d_call: TRBD2
v_call: TRBV6-2/TRBV6-3
j_call: TRBJ2-2
clone_size: few
cdr3_aa: CASSLLAGGTGELFF
cdr3_nt: TGTGCCAGCAGCCTACTAGCGGGGGGCACCGGGGAGCTGTTTTTT

d_call: TRBD1
v_call: TRBV4-3
j_call: TRBJ1-2
clone_size: many
cdr3_aa: CASSQETGYGYTF
cdr3_nt: TGCGCCAGCAGCCAAGAGACAGGGTATGGCTACACCTTC

d_call: TRBD2
v_call: TRBV7-9
j_call: TRBJ2-3
clone_size: many
cdr3_aa: CASSLSGVSTDTQYF
cdr3_nt: TGTGCCAGCAGCTTAAGCGGGGTTAGCACAGATACGCAGTATTTT

d_call: TRBD2
v_call: TRBV7-9
j_call: TRBJ2-3
clone_size: many
cdr3_aa: CASSLYMSGLATDTQYF
cdr3_nt: TGTGCCAGCAGCTTATATATGTCAGGACTAGCGACAGATACGCAGTATTTT

d_call: -
v_call: TRBV6-5
j_call: TRBJ2-2
clone_size: -
cdr3_aa: CASSYAPGGTGELFF
cdr3_nt: TGTGCCAGCAGTTACGCTCCAGGAGGCACCGGGGAGCTGTTTTTT

d_call: -
v_call: TRBV20-1
j_call: TRBJ2-7
clone_size: many
cdr3_aa: CSARARSSYEQYF
cdr3_nt: TGCAGTGCTAGGGCAAGGAGCTCCTACGAGCAGTACTTC

d_call: -
v_call: TRBV11-2
j_call: TRBJ1-6
clone_size: many
cdr3_aa: CASSSHRQWPHEPLHF
cdr3_nt: TGTGCCAGCAGCTCCCATCGACAGTGGCCCCACGAACCCCTCCACTTT

d_call: TRBD2
v_call: TRBV29-1
j_call: TRBJ2-3
clone_size: many
cdr3_aa: CSVGGGGASDTQYF
cdr3_nt: TGCAGCGTTGGTGGCGGGGGGGCCTCAGATACGCAGTATTTT

d_call: -
v_call: TRBV21-1
j_call: TRBJ1-6
clone_size: -
cdr3_aa: CASSTEVGDYNSPLHF
cdr3_nt: TGTGCCAGCAGCACCGAGGTAGGGGACTATAATTCACCCCTCCACTTT

d_call: -
v_call: TRBV25-1
j_call: TRBJ2-3
clone_size: many
cdr3_aa: CASREAGSTDTQYF
cdr3_nt: TGTGCCAGCAGAGAGGCAGGCAGCACAGATACGCAGTATTTT

d_call: -
v_call: TRBV14
j_call: TRBJ2-3
clone_size: many
cdr3_aa: CASSIQTADTQYF
cdr3_nt: TGTGCCAGCAGCATCCAGACGGCAGATACGCAGTATTTT

d_call: TRBD1
v_call: TRBV6-5
j_call: TRBJ1-2
clone_size: many
cdr3_aa: CASTGQGDFYGYTF
cdr3_nt: TGTGCCAGCACGGGGCAGGGGGACTTCTATGGCTACACCTTC

d_call: TRBD2
v_call: TRBV7-2
j_call: TRBJ2-3
clone_size: few
cdr3_aa: CASSLEHSGGTQYF
cdr3_nt: TGTGCCAGCAGCTTAGAACATAGCGGGGGAACGCAGTATTTT

d_call: -
v_call: TRBV12-3/TRBV12-4
j_call: TRBJ2-3
clone_size: many
cdr3_aa: CASSVKGSGTDTQYF
cdr3_nt: TGTGCCAGCAGTGTAAAGGGATCCGGCACAGATACGCAGTATTTT

d_call: TRBD1
v_call: TRBV20-1
j_call: TRBJ2-5
clone_size: -
cdr3_aa: CSAKQGAQETQYF
cdr3_nt: TGCAGTGCAAAACAGGGGGCGCAGGAGACCCAGTACTTC

d_call: -
v_call: TRBV9
j_call: TRBJ2-7
clone_size: many
cdr3_aa: CASSVGVTVTYEQYF
cdr3_nt: TGTGCCAGCAGCGTAGGTGTGACAGTCACCTACGAGCAGTACTTC

d_call: -
v_call: TRBV20-1
j_call: TRBJ2-7
clone_size: many
cdr3_aa: CSAREQTYEQYF
cdr3_nt: TGCAGTGCTAGAGAGCAGACCTACGAGCAGTACTTC

d_call: -
v_call: TRBV5-1
j_call: TRBJ2-3
clone_size: many
cdr3_aa: CASSLETGVRTDTQYF
cdr3_nt: TGCGCCAGCAGCTTGGAGACAGGAGTCCGCACAGATACGCAGTATTTT

d_call: -
v_call: TRBV6-2/TRBV6-3
j_call: TRBJ2-3
clone_size: many
cdr3_aa: CASSYRLWAADTQYF
cdr3_nt: TGTGCCAGCAGTTACCGTTTGTGGGCGGCAGATACGCAGTATTTT

d_call: TRBD1
v_call: TRBV6-5
j_call: TRBJ2-7
clone_size: few
cdr3_aa: CASRGGQGYEQYF
cdr3_nt: TGTGCCAGCAGGGGAGGACAGGGCTACGAGCAGTACTTC

d_call: TRBD1
v_call: TRBV12-3/TRBV12-4
j_call: TRBJ1-1
clone_size: many
cdr3_aa: CASTYGTGAGTEAFF
cdr3_nt: TGTGCCAGCACTTACGGGACAGGGGCCGGGACTGAAGCTTTCTTT

d_call: -
v_call: TRBV3-1
j_call: TRBJ2-4
clone_size: -
cdr3_aa: CASSPLAGNIQYF
cdr3_nt: TGTGCCAGCAGCCCCCTGGCAGGTAACATTCAGTACTTC

d_call: -
v_call: TRBV4-3
j_call: TRBJ1-1
clone_size: many
cdr3_aa: CASSQIPHGEGTEAFF
cdr3_nt: TGCGCCAGCAGCCAGATACCCCACGGTGAGGGCACTGAAGCTTTCTTT

d_call: -
v_call: TRBV4-3
j_call: TRBJ1-3
clone_size: many
cdr3_aa: CASSQFRMNSGNTIYF
cdr3_nt: TGCGCCAGCAGCCAATTCAGGATGAACTCTGGAAACACCATATATTTT

d_call: TRBD1
v_call: TRBV4-2
j_call: TRBJ2-7
clone_size: few
cdr3_aa: CASSQPQGAQYEQYF
cdr3_nt: TGTGCCAGCAGCCAACCACAGGGGGCTCAATACGAGCAGTACTTC

d_call: -
v_call: TRBV28
j_call: TRBJ2-5
clone_size: -
cdr3_aa: CASSRQETQYF
cdr3_nt: TGTGCCAGCAGTCGGCAAGAGACCCAGTACTTC

d_call: -
v_call: TRBV6-2/TRBV6-3
j_call: TRBJ2-7
clone_size: many
cdr3_aa: CASSLTPYEQYF
cdr3_nt: TGTGCCAGCAGTTTAACACCCTACGAGCAGTACTTC

d_call: -
v_call: TRBV4-1
j_call: TRBJ2-7
clone_size: -
cdr3_aa: CASSQDLSDYEQYF
cdr3_nt: TGCGCCAGCAGCCAAGATTTGTCAGACTACGAGCAGTACTTC

d_call: TRBD2
v_call: TRBV20-1
j_call: TRBJ2-2
clone_size: many
cdr3_aa: CSARAGKNTGELFF
cdr3_nt: TGCAGTGCTCGAGCGGGGAAGAACACCGGGGAGCTGTTTTTT

d_call: -
v_call: TRBV14
j_call: TRBJ2-1
clone_size: many
cdr3_aa: CASSKAAGSYNEQFF
cdr3_nt: TGTGCCAGCAGCAAAGCGGCAGGCTCCTACAATGAGCAGTTCTTC

d_call: -
v_call: TRBV29-1
j_call: TRBJ1-1
clone_size: many
cdr3_aa: CSVLSGATMNTEAFF
cdr3_nt: TGCAGCGTCCTAAGTGGGGCAACTATGAACACTGAAGCTTTCTTT

d_call: TRBD1
v_call: TRBV2
j_call: TRBJ2-7
clone_size: few
cdr3_aa: CASSEYRGWRYEQYF
cdr3_nt: TGTGCCAGCAGCGAATACAGGGGATGGAGGTACGAGCAGTACTTC

d_call: -
v_call: TRBV12-3/TRBV12-4
j_call: TRBJ1-2
clone_size: few
cdr3_aa: CASALGQDYGYTF
cdr3_nt: TGTGCCAGCGCCCTAGGGCAGGACTATGGCTACACCTTC

d_call: TRBD1
v_call: TRBV13
j_call: TRBJ1-1
clone_size: many
cdr3_aa: CASSLVGQGNTEAFF
cdr3_nt: TGTGCCAGCAGCTTAGTGGGACAGGGGAACACTGAAGCTTTCTTT

d_call: TRBD1
v_call: TRBV7-9
j_call: TRBJ1-3
clone_size: many
cdr3_aa: CASSLVRTGLGNTIYF
cdr3_nt: TGTGCCAGCAGCTTAGTCCGGACAGGGCTGGGAAACACCATATATTTT

d_call: -
v_call: TRBV20-1
j_call: TRBJ1-1
clone_size: many
cdr3_aa: CSARPRGTEAFF
cdr3_nt: TGCAGTGCCAGACCACGCGGAACTGAAGCTTTCTTT

d_call: -
v_call: TRBV28
j_call: TRBJ2-7
clone_size: -
cdr3_aa: CASSLSTAAGYEQYF
cdr3_nt: TGTGCCAGCAGTTTAAGCACAGCGGCGGGCTACGAGCAGTACTTC